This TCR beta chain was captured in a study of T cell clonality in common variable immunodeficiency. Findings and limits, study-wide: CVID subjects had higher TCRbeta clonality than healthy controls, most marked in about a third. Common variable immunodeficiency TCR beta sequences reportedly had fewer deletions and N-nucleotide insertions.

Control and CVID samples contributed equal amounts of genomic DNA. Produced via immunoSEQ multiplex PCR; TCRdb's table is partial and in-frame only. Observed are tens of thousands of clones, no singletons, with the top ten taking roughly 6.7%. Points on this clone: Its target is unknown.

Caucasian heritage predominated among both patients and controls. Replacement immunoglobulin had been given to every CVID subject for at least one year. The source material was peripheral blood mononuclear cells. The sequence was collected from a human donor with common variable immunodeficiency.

The part of the CDR3 DNA that was read is TGTGCCAGTAGTATAGGCGGGACAGGGGGCGACGAG. It yields the protein CASSIGGTGGDE. The complete CDR3 protein is CASSIGGTGGDEQYF. This chain joins TRBV19 and TRBJ2-7; TRBD1 aligns across 12 bases. The read gets to within 3 residues of the CDR3 end, and the germline J gene fills in the rest. The CDR3 spans 15 residues. Germline CDR1 reads LNHDA; CDR2 reads SQIVND (reference sequence). J was trimmed by 5 bases and V by 1 base; bases with no gene match: 3.